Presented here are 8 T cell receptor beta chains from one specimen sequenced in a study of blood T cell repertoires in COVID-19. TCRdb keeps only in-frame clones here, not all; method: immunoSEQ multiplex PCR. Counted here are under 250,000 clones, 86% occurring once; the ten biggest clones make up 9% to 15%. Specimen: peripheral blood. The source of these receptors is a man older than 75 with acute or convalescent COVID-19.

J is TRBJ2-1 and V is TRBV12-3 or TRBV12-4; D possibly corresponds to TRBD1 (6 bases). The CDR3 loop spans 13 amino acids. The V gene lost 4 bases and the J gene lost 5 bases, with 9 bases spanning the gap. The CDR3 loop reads CASSSGQNNEQFF. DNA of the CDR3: TGTGCCAGCAGTTCAGGACAGAACAATGAGCAGTTCTTC.

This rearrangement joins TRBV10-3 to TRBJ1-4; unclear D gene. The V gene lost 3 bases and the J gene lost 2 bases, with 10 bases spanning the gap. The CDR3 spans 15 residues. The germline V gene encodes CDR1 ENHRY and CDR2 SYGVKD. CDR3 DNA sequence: TGTGCCATCAGTGACACACGATCGACTAATGAAAAACTGTTTTTT. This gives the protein CAISDTRSTNEKLFF.

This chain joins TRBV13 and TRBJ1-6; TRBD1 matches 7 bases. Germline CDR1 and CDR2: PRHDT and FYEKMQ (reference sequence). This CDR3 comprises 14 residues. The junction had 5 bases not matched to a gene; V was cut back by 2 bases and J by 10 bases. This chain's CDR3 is CASSLRQGRSPLHF. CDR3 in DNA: TGTGCCAGCAGCTTACGACAGGGCCGATCACCCCTCCACTTT.

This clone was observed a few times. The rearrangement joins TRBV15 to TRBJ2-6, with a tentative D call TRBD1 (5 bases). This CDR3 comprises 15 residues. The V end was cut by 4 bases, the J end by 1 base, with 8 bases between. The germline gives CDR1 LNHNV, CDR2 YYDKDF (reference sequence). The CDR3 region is CATSIQGSGANVLTF. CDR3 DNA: TGTGCCACCAGCATCCAGGGATCTGGGGCCAACGTCCTGACTTTC. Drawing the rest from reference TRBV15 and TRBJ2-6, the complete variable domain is DAMVIQNPRYQVTQFGKPVTLSCSQTLNHNVMYWYQQKSSQAPKLLFHYYDKDFNNEADTPDNFQSRRPNTSFCFLDIRSPGLGDTAMYLCATSIQGSGANVLTFGAGSRLTVL.

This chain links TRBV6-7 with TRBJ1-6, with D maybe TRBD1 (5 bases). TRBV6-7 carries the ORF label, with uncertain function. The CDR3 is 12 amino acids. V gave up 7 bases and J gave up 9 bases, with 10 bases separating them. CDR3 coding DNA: TGTGCCAGCACGCAGGGTGGTTCACCCCTCCACTTT. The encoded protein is CASTQGGSPLHF.

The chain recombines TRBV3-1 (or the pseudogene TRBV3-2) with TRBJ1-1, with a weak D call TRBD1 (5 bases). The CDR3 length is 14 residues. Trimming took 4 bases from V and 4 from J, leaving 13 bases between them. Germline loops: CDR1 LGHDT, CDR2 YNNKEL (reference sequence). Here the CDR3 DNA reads TGTGCCAGCAGCCCCTCTGGGGGGGGCACTGAAGCTTTCTTT. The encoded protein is CASSPSGGGTEAFF.

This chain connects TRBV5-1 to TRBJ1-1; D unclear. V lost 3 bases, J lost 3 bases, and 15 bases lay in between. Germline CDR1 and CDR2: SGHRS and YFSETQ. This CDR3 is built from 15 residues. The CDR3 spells CASSSDGRKDTEAFF. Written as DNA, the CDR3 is TGCGCCAGCAGCTCGGATGGGCGCAAGGACACTGAAGCTTTCTTT.

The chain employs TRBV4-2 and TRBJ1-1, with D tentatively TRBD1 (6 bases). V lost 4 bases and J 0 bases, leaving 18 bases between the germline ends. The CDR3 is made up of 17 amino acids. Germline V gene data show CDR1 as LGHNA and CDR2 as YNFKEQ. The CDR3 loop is CASSPRERTEMNTEAFF. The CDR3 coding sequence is TGTGCCAGCAGCCCAAGGGAGAGGACAGAGATGAACACTGAAGCTTTCTTT.